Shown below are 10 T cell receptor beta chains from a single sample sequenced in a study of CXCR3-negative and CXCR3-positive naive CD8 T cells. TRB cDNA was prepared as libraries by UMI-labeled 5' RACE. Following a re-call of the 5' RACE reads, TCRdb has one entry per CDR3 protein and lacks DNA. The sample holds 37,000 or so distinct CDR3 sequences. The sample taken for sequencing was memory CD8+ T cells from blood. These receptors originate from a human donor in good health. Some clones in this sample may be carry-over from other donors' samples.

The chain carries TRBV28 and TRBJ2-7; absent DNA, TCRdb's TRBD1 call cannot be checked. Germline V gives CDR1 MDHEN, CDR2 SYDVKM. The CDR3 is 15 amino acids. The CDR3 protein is CASSFPGIGGYEQYF.

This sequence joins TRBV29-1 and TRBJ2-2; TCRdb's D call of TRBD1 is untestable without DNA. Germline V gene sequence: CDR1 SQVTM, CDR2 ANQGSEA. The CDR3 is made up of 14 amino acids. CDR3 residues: CSVAPRGVAGELFF.

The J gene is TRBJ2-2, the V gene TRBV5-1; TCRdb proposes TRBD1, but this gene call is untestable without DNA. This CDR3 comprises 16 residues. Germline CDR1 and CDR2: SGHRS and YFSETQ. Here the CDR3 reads CASSQDRGGATGELFF.

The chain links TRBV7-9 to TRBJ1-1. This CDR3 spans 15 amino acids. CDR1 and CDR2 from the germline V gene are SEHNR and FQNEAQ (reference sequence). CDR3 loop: CASSLAGGGDTEAFF.

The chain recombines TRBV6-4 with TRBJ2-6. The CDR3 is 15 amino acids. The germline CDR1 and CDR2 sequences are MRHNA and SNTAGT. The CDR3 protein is CASSEEHSGANVLTF.

The CDR3 here is CASSSRDGLSSYNEQFF. The V and J genes are TRBV28 and TRBJ2-1; TCRdb's D call, TRBD1, is unchecked because there is no DNA. The CDR3 runs 17 residues. Germline V gives CDR1 MDHEN, CDR2 SYDVKM.

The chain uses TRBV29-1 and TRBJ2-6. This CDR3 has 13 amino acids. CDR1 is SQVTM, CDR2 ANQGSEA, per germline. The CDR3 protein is CSVFLSGANVLTF.

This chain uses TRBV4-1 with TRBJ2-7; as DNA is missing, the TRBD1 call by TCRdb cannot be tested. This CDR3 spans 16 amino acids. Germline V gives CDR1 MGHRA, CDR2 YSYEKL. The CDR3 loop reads CASSLLSGTGTYEQYF.

The CDR3: CASSLSTFSTDTQYF. The chain is built from TRBV12-3 or TRBV12-4 and TRBJ2-3. The length of the CDR3 is 15 residues.

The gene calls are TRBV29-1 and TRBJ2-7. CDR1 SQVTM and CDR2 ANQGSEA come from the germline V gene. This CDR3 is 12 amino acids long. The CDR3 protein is CSVEDNAYEQYF.